Listed below are T cell receptor beta chains from one sample, sequenced in a study of blood T cell repertoires in COVID-19. Method: immunoSEQ multiplex PCR; TCRdb's copy keeps in-frame clones and lacks some. The sample contains 260,000 or so clones, approximately 91% of which appear only once. Material for sequencing was peripheral blood. These receptors were taken from a human donor in a cohort sampled during active COVID-19. The CDR3 runs from the conserved cysteine through the conserved F or W. Each record gives: D gene, J gene, V gene, clone size, CDR3 protein, CDR3 DNA. The D gene is left open where the match is weak. Only some rows state a clone size, as once, few, many or a class for expanded clones.

TRBD1	TRBJ1-5	TRBV7-9	NA	CASSRQGNQPQHF	TGTGCCAGCAGCCGACAGGGTAATCAGCCCCAGCATTTT
NA	TRBJ2-7	TRBV4-3	once	CASSQSSDFGYEQYF	TGCGCCAGCAGCCAATCATCCGACTTTGGCTACGAGCAGTACTTC
TRBD2	TRBJ2-7	TRBV10-3	NA	CAISEPRVVVSGSRYEQYF	TGTGCCATCAGTGAGCCACGGGTAGTTGTGAGCGGGAGTCGGTACGAGCAGTACTTC
TRBD1	TRBJ1-5	TRBV12-3/TRBV12-4	NA	CASRGTGNQPQHF	TGTGCCAGCAGGGGGACAGGAAATCAGCCCCAGCATTTT
TRBD2	TRBJ2-5	TRBV7-2	few	CASSPSGKFQREAQETQYF	TGTGCCAGCAGCCCAAGTGGGAAGTTCCAGCGGGAGGCCCAAGAGACCCAGTACTTC
TRBD2	TRBJ2-1	TRBV6-2/TRBV6-3	NA	CASSTSGAPYNEQFF	TGTGCCAGCAGCACTAGCGGGGCCCCTTACAATGAGCAGTTCTTC
TRBD1	TRBJ2-7	TRBV30	NA	CAWSPGTGPYEQYF	TGTGCCTGGAGTCCCGGGACAGGACCATACGAGCAGTACTTC
NA	TRBJ2-3	TRBV6-1	once	CASSEASISGLEPDTQYF	TGTGCCAGCAGTGAAGCCTCGATATCGGGATTAGAACCAGATACGCAGTATTTT
TRBD1	TRBJ2-1	TRBV27	once	CASSLGTGVYNEQFF	TGTGCCAGCAGTTTAGGGACAGGGGTTTACAATGAGCAGTTCTTC
NA	TRBJ2-7	TRBV30	NA	CAWTHPPGRENYEQYF	TGTGCCTGGACTCATCCTCCGGGCAGGGAAAATTACGAGCAGTACTTC
TRBD1	TRBJ1-1	TRBV29-1	NA	CSVSWTGAGTEAFF	TGCAGCGTCTCCTGGACAGGGGCGGGGACTGAAGCTTTCTTT
TRBD1	TRBJ1-1	TRBV5-1	NA	CASSLRGQGHTEAFF	TGCGCCAGCAGCTTAAGGGGACAGGGTCATACTGAAGCTTTCTTT
TRBD1	TRBJ1-5	TRBV20-1	NA	CSASLGGSYSNQPQHF	TGCAGTGCTAGTTTAGGGGGCTCCTATAGCAATCAGCCCCAGCATTTT
NA	TRBJ1-2	TRBV5-6	NA	CASSLRGNYGYTF	TGTGCCAGCAGCTTGAGGGGTAACTATGGCTACACCTTC
TRBD1	TRBJ2-7	TRBV30	NA	CAFTGGPYYEQYF	TGTGCCTTTACAGGGGGCCCCTACTACGAGCAGTACTTC
TRBD1	TRBJ1-2	TRBV7-2	NA	CASSLALGQIYGYTF	TGTGCCAGCAGCTTGGCCCTGGGACAGATCTATGGCTACACCTTC
NA	TRBJ1-2	TRBV27	NA	CASSTQGPYGYTF	TGTGCCAGCAGTACCCAGGGCCCCTATGGCTACACCTTC
TRBD2	TRBJ2-1	TRBV7-7	NA	CASSLQLASSYNEQFF	TGTGCTAGCAGCTTGCAACTAGCGTCTTCCTACAATGAGCAGTTCTTC
TRBD1	TRBJ1-2	TRBV20-1	NA	CSASVPGQTFYGYTF	TGCAGTGCTAGTGTTCCGGGACAGACGTTCTATGGCTACACCTTC
NA	TRBJ2-3	TRBV6-5	NA	CASRTVDTQYF	TGTGCCAGCAGGACTGTTGATACGCAGTATTTT